This T cell receptor beta chain was sequenced during a study of blood T cell repertoires in COVID-19. Study details: Researchers got acute and convalescent COVID-19 samples from the United States, Italy and Spain. Sources were T cells, B-cell-depleted T cells, or PBMCs; the material itself was cDNA or gDNA.

Methods used by the authors: Quantification of nucleated cells was approximated via reference gene primer amplification. TCRdb keeps only in-frame clones here, not all; method: immunoSEQ multiplex PCR. Clone size and V and J calls were adopted from that table, with D and trimming inferred from the DNA. The repertoire holds 360,000 or so clones, with nearly 90% as singletons. The CDR3 has 16 amino acids. Germline-derived CDR1 and CDR2 are MNHEY and SMNVEV (reference sequence). Unmatched junction bases numbered 11, after V lost 8 bases and J lost 2 bases. This clonotype was obtained from a man between 18 and 29 years old with active or convalescent COVID-19. This chain connects TRBV27 to TRBJ2-3; 9 nucleotides align to TRBD1. Sequencing used peripheral blood. The CDR3 DNA reads TGTGCCAGCGGACTCCGGGACAGGGCTTACACAGATACGCAGTATTTT. Amino acids: CASGLRDRAYTDTQYF.